These 17 T cell receptor beta chains were sequenced from one sample in a study of T cell responses to AZD1222 COVID-19 vaccine. Assay used: immunoSEQ multiplex PCR; TCRdb lists only in-frame clones, some missing. The sample holds approximately 130,000 clones, approximately 90% seen once. This specimen was peripheral blood, taken on day 0 of MenACWY control vaccination. The receptors were gathered from an adult in good health.

The J gene is TRBJ2-7, the V gene TRBV30; D may correspond to TRBD1 or TRBD2 (5 bases each). Trimming cost V 0 bases and J 4 bases, with 13 bases left between them. Germline assignment: CDR1 GTSNPN and CDR2 SVGIG (reference sequence). There are 14 residues in the CDR3. The CDR3 is CAWSVPGRKYEQYF. The CDR3 nucleotides are TGTGCCTGGAGTGTACCGGGACGGAAATACGAGCAGTACTTC.

The V and J genes are TRBV7-8 and TRBJ2-2; TRBD2 matches 13 bases. This CDR3 is built from 17 residues. V shed 1 base, J shed 8 bases, and the junction held 7 bases outside the gene matches. Germline V gives CDR1 SGHVS, CDR2 FQNEAQ. Written as DNA, the CDR3 is TGTGCCAGCAGCTTAGATAGGACTAGCGGGAGTCGAGGGGAGCTGTTTTTT. Protein sequence: CASSLDRTSGSRGELFF.

Comment on this clone: The same CDR3 also results from other DNA sequences found in this sample. This chain joins TRBV6-5 and TRBJ1-1; possibly TRBD1 for D (6 bases). Trimming removed 0 bases at V and 3 bases at J, with 14 bases between. From germline, CDR1 is MNHEY and CDR2 SVGAGI. This CDR3 is built from 16 residues. The CDR3 sequence is CASSYSSSGGDTEAFF. CDR3 in DNA: TGTGCCAGCAGTTACTCGAGTAGTGGGGGCGACACTGAAGCTTTCTTT.

The gene calls are TRBV6-5 and TRBJ2-7; 9 bases match TRBD1. CDR3 length: 15 amino acids. CDR1 and CDR2 (germline): MNHEY, SVGAGI. After removal of 6 bases from V and 5 bases from J, the junction contained 11 bases not matched to a gene. Here the CDR3 reads CASRSSRDRVNEQYF. The CDR3 region has the DNA TGTGCCAGCAGAAGTTCTAGGGACAGGGTCAACGAGCAGTACTTC.

J is TRBJ2-7 and V is TRBV24-1, with D perhaps TRBD1 (6 bases). The CDR3 is made up of 14 amino acids. V was clipped by 0 bases and J by 2 bases, with 7 bases between them. CDR1 and CDR2 (germline): KGHDR, SFDVKD. The DNA for the CDR3 is TGTGCCACCAGTGATTTGGGGACACCCTACGAGCAGTACTTC. Protein sequence: CATSDLGTPYEQYF.

The rearrangement joins TRBV7-6 to TRBJ2-1, with TRBD1 as a possible D gene (5 bases). Trimming left V 5 bases short and J 6 bases short, with 17 bases between. Germline V gene sequence: CDR1 SGHVS, CDR2 FNYEAQ. The CDR3 covers 15 residues. In DNA, the CDR3 is TGTGCCAGCAGCGATGCCAACTGGGGCTCCAATGAGCAGTTCTTC. Its translation: CASSDANWGSNEQFF.

This clone was detected only a few times. The V gene is TRBV11-3, the J gene TRBJ2-5, with 10 bases aligning to TRBD1. The CDR3 runs to 14 residues. J was trimmed by 7 bases and V by 4 bases; bases with no gene match: 6. CDR1 SGHNT and CDR2 YENEEA come from the germline V gene. The CDR3 here is CASSSMTGGLTQYF. CDR3 DNA: TGTGCCAGCAGCTCCATGACAGGGGGCCTGACCCAGTACTTC.

The rearrangement uses TRBV2 and TRBJ2-5; D assignment may be TRBD1 or TRBD2 (6 bases each). This CDR3 spans 14 amino acids. Germline CDR1 is SNHLY and CDR2 is FYNNEI. The germline V and J ends were trimmed by 6 bases and 5 bases, with 16 bases remaining between them. The CDR3 DNA follows: TGTGCCAGCAGGACATCAGGGGCGGGGGAGACCCAGTACTTC. This encodes CASRTSGAGETQYF.

The chain carries TRBV30 and TRBJ2-2; no clear D gene. This CDR3 contains 13 residues. The ends were cut back, 2 bases at V and 1 base at J, with 5 bases in the middle. The germline V gene encodes CDR1 GTSNPN and CDR2 SVGIG (reference sequence). This CDR3 is CAWSSGNTGELFF. The CDR3, as DNA: TGTGCCTGGAGTTCAGGGAACACCGGGGAGCTGTTTTTT.

The rearrangement joins TRBV12-3 or TRBV12-4 to TRBJ1-3; D is unresolved. The V end was cut by 5 bases, the J end by 4 bases, with 9 bases between. The CDR3 has 13 amino acids. In nucleotides, the CDR3 is TGTGCCAGCAGTCCCCGGGTCGGAAACACCATATATTTT. This gives the protein CASSPRVGNTIYF.

This clone was counted between two and nine times. V and J are TRBV4-1 and TRBJ2-1; weak D call: TRBD2 (5 bases). Germline lookup yields CDR1 MGHRA and CDR2 YSYEKL. The CDR3 spans 14 residues. Trimming stripped 3 bases from V and 10 bases from J, with 16 bases between. CDR3 sequence (DNA): TGCGCCAGCAGCCAGACTCAGGACCAGCGGGAGCAGTTCTTC. Translating gives CASSQTQDQREQFF.

The genes are TRBV4-1 and TRBJ2-7; D may correspond to TRBD1 or TRBD2 (6 bases each). This CDR3 spans 15 amino acids. CDR1 and CDR2 from the germline V gene are MGHRA and YSYEKL. V shed 1 base and J shed 3 bases, with 13 bases lying between them. The CDR3 region has the DNA TGCGCCAGCAGCCAAGGTCGGGGGCTAGACTACGAGCAGTACTTC. Amino acids: CASSQGRGLDYEQYF.

This chain uses TRBV6-1 with TRBJ1-2, with TRBD1 identical over 10 bases. V lost 0 bases, J lost 2 bases, and 15 bases stayed unmatched. Germline CDR1 reads MNHNS; CDR2 reads SASEGT. This CDR3 contains 20 residues. CDR3 DNA sequence: TGTGCCAGCAGTGAAGCGGATACCGTTGGGGGACAGGGGACCAACTATGGCTACACCTTC. This encodes CASSEADTVGGQGTNYGYTF.

The chain is built from TRBV13 and TRBJ1-3, with 8 bases lining up with TRBD1. The CDR3 is 16 amino acids. Trimming cost V 5 bases and J 2 bases; bases outside gene matches: 8. CDR1 PRHDT and CDR2 FYEKMQ come from the germline V gene (reference sequence). Written as DNA, the CDR3 is TGTGCCAGCAGCGCCTTCCCGGGACAGGCTGGAAACACCATATATTTT. It specifies CASSAFPGQAGNTIYF.

CDR3 protein: CASSLVRGAAEAFF. CDR3 nucleotide sequence: TGTGCCAGCAGCTTAGTTCGGGGGGCCGCTGAAGCTTTCTTT. J is TRBJ1-1 and V is TRBV7-8; TRBD1 is a possible D gene (6 bases). Germline loops: CDR1 SGHVS, CDR2 FQNEAQ. This CDR3 is built from 14 residues. V was trimmed by 1 base and J by 6 bases, leaving 12 bases between them.

The CDR3 DNA reads TGTGCCAGCAGCCCGTCTTCAGGGGGGGGTTCACCCCTCCACTTT. The encoded protein is CASSPSSGGGSPLHF. The chain recombines TRBV7-9 with TRBJ1-6; 7 bases line up with TRBD1. Germline-derived CDR1 and CDR2 are SEHNR and FQNEAQ (reference sequence). CDR3 length: 15 amino acids. V was clipped by 5 bases and J by 9 bases; unmatched bases: 10.

The chain joins TRBV6-5 to TRBJ1-5, with D tentatively TRBD1 (6 bases). V was trimmed by 3 bases and J by 6 bases, leaving 18 bases between them. Germline V gene lookup returns CDR1 MNHEY and CDR2 SVGAGI. The CDR3 runs 16 residues. DNA for the CDR3: TGTGCCAGCAGTTATCGGTTGGGGGGGCACGGTCAGCCCCAGCATTTT. Protein product: CASSYRLGGHGQPQHF.